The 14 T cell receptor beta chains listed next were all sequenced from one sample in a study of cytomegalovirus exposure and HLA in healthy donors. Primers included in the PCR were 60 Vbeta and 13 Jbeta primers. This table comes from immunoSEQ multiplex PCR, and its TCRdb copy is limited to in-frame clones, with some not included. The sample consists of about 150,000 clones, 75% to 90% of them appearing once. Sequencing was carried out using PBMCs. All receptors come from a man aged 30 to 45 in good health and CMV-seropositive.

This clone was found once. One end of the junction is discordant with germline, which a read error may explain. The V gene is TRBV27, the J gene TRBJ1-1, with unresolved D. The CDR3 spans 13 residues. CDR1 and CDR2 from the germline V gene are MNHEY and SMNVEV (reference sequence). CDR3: CASSFSRNTEAFF. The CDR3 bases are TGTGCCAGTAGTTTCTCGCGGAACACTGAAGCTTTCTTT.

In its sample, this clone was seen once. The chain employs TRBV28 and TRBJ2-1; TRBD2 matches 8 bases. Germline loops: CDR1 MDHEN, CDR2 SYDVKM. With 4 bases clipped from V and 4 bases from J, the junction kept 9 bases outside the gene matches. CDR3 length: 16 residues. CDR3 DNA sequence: TGTGCCAGCAGTTCGACCGGGACTAGGATATACAATGAGCAGTTCTTC. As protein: CASSSTGTRIYNEQFF. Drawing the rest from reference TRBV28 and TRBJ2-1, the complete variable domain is DVKVTQSSRYLVKRTGEKVFLECVQDMDHENMFWYRQDPGLGLRLIYFSYDVKMKEKGDIPEGYSVSREKKERFSLILESASTNQTSMYLCASSSTGTRIYNEQFFGPGTRLTVL.

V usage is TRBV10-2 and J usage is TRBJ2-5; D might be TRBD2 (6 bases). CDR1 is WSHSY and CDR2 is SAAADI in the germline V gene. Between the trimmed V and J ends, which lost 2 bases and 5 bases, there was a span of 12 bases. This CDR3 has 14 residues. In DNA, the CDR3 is TGCGCCAGCAGTGAGGGACTACGTCGGGAGACCCAGTACTTC. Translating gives CASSEGLRRETQYF.

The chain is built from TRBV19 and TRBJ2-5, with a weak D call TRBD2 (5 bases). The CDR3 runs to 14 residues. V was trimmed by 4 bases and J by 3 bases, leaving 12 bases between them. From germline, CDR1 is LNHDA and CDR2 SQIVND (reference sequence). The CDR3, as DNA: TGTGCCAGTAGTACCCCCCGGACTGAAGAGACCCAGTACTTC. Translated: CASSTPRTEETQYF.

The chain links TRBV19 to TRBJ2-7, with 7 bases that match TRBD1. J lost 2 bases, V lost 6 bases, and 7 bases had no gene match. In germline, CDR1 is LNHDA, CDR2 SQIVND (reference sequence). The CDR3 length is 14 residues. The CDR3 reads CASSSSGQPYEQYF. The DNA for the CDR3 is TGTGCCAGTAGCTCGTCGGGACAGCCCTACGAGCAGTACTTC.

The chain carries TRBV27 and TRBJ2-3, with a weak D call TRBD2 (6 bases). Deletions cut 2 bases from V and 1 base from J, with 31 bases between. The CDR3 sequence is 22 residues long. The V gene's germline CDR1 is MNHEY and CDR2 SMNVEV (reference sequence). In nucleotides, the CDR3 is TGTGCCAGCAGTTTAAGACCGAGAGAGGACCGGGGGACCTCCTTGGGCACAGATACGCAGTATTTT. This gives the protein CASSLRPREDRGTSLGTDTQYF.

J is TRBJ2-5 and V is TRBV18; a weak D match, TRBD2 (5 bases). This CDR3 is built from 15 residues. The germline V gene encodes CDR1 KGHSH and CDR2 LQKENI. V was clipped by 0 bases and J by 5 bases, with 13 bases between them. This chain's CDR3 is CASSPPRGLGETQYF. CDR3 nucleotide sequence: TGTGCCAGCTCACCACCGCGCGGGCTCGGTGAGACCCAGTACTTC.

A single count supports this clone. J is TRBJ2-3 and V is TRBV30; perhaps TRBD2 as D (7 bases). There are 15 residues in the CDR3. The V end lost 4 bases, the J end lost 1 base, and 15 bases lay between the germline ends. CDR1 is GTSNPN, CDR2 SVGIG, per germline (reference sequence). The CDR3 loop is CAWNMVGGRTDTQYF. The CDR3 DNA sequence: TGTGCCTGGAATATGGTGGGGGGGCGCACAGATACGCAGTATTTT.

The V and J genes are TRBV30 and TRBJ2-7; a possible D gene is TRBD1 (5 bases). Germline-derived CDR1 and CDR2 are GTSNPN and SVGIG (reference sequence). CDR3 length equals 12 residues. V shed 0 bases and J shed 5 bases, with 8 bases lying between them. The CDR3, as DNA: TGTGCCTGGAGTGTACAAGGGGACGAGCAGTACTTC. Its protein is CAWSVQGDEQYF.

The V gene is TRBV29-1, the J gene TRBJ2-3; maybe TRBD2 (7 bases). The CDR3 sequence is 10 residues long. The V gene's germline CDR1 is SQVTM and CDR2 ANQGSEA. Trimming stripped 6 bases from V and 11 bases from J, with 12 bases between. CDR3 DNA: TGCAGCGTGGGGGGGGGCGAGCAGTATTTT. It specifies CSVGGGEQYF.

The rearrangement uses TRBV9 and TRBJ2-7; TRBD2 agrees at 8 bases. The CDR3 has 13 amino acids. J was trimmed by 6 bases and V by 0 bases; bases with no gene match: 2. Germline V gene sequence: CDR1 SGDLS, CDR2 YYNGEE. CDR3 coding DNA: TGTGCCAGCAGCGTAGCGGGGGGGCGCGAGCAGTACTTC. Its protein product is CASSVAGGREQYF.

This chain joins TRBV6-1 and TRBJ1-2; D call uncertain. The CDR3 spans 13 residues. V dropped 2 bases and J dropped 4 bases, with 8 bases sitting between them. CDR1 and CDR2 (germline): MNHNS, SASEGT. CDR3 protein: CASSETRFYGYTF. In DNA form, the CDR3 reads TGTGCCAGCAGTGAAACCCGGTTCTATGGCTACACCTTC.

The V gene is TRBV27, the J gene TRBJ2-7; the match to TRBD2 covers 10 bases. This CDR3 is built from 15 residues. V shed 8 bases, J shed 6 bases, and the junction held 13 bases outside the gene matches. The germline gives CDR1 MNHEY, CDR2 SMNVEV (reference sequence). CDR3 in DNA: TGTGCCAGCCGGACCCCTAGCGGGAGCTCGGGCGAGCAGTACTTC. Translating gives CASRTPSGSSGEQYF.

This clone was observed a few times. The CDR3 is CASSVWGGTTYNEQFF. CDR3 nucleotide sequence: TGTGCCAGCAGCGTATGGGGCGGGACCACCTACAATGAGCAGTTCTTC. The V gene is TRBV9, the J gene TRBJ2-1; a possible D gene is TRBD2 (6 bases). The CDR3 extends over 16 amino acids. Germline V gene sequence: CDR1 SGDLS, CDR2 YYNGEE. V was pared by 1 base and J by 2 bases, with 13 bases between.